The 26 T cell receptor beta chains reported below all come from one sample, sequenced in a study of neurological immune-mediated disorders. In TCRdb, the 5' RACE reads were re-called with MiXCR into one record per CDR3 protein. Of tens of thousands of distinct CDR3 sequences detected, about 5% appear once; the ten largest clones hold approximately 5.1%. The sample taken for sequencing was PBMCs. These receptors originate from a human donor with multiple sclerosis. The donor label of this sample is uncertain.

This sequence joins TRBV7-9 and TRBJ2-3, with D unresolved. Germline CDR1 SEHNR, CDR2 FQNEAQ (reference sequence). V lost 5 bases, J lost 5 bases, and 8 bases lay in between. CDR3 length: 12 residues. Written as DNA, the CDR3 is TGTGCCAGCAGCGCCAGATTAGATACGCAGTATTTT. Residues: CASSARLDTQYF.

Ten or more counts support this clonotype. The rearrangement uses TRBV6-1 and TRBJ1-2, with 8 bases matching TRBD1. Germline loops: CDR1 MNHNS, CDR2 SASEGT. This CDR3 comprises 16 residues. The V segment lost 6 bases and the J segment 1 base; nucleotides outside the gene matches: 10. The CDR3 protein is CASSLQGAAYNYGYTF. In DNA form, the CDR3 reads TGTGCCAGCAGCCTCCAGGGGGCCGCCTATAACTATGGCTACACCTTC.

This clonotype was recorded at least ten times. V is TRBV10-3 and J is TRBJ1-1; tentative D call: TRBD1 (6 bases). Germline V lookup: CDR1 ENHRY, CDR2 SYGVKD. V lost 6 bases and J 4 bases, leaving 15 bases between the germline ends. CDR3 size: 14 residues. CDR3 nucleotide sequence: TGTGCCATCAGACCGGGACAACTAGCCACTGAAGCTTTCTTT. This sequence encodes CAIRPGQLATEAFF.

The V and J genes are TRBV18 and TRBJ1-1, with 9 bases matching TRBD1. The germline V gene encodes CDR1 KGHSH and CDR2 LQKENI. V trimming: 4 bases; J trimming: 7 bases; junction bases outside the gene matches: 4. The CDR3 consists of 13 residues. This chain's CDR3 is CASSRDRAGEAFF. CDR3 bases: TGTGCCAGCTCACGGGACAGGGCTGGTGAAGCTTTCTTT.

Many counts were recorded for this clonotype. This chain links TRBV29-1 with TRBJ2-1; D perhaps matches TRBD2 (5 bases). The germline CDR1 and CDR2 sequences are SQVTM and ANQGSEA. The V end was cut by 6 bases, the J end by 0 bases, with 15 bases between. This CDR3 is 15 amino acids long. The CDR3 spells CSVPSLGGSYNEQFF. In DNA, the CDR3 is TGCAGCGTCCCGTCTTTAGGAGGCTCCTACAATGAGCAGTTCTTC.

This clonotype was seen only a few times. This rearrangement joins TRBV20-1 to TRBJ2-1, with TRBD2 matching over 10 bases. The germline V gene encodes CDR1 DFQATT and CDR2 SNEGSKA (reference sequence). The junction had 7 bases not matched to a gene; V was cut back by 5 bases and J by 3 bases. This CDR3 region has 15 residues. CDR3 amino acids: CSAPPLAGDYNEQFF. The CDR3 region has the DNA TGCAGTGCTCCTCCTCTAGCGGGGGACTACAATGAGCAGTTCTTC.

This clonotype was counted only a few times. The chain carries TRBV6-1 and TRBJ1-1; 7 nucleotides align to TRBD1. Germline CDR1 reads MNHNS; CDR2 reads SASEGT. The CDR3 length is 16 residues. Trimming removed 3 bases from V and 7 bases from J; junction bases left unmatched: 14. The CDR3 loop is CASSEAWNRGRFEAFF. The CDR3 nucleotides are TGTGCCAGCAGTGAGGCATGGAACAGGGGCCGCTTTGAAGCTTTCTTT.

This clonotype was recorded many times. An end of the junction does not agree with germline; a read error may underlie this. The V call is TRBV5-1, the J call TRBJ1-1; TRBD1 matches at 7 bases. This CDR3 is 14 amino acids long. In germline, CDR1 is SGHRS, CDR2 YFSETQ. The CDR3 nucleotides are TGCGCCAGCAGCTTCCCCCGGGACAGTGTGAAACCCTCCTTT. This encodes CASSFPRDSVKPSF. Drawing the rest from reference TRBV5-1 and TRBJ1-1, the complete variable domain is KAGVTQTPRYLIKTRGQQVTLSCSPISGHRSVSWYQQTPGQGLQFLFEYFSETQRNKGNFPGRFSGRQFSNSRSEMNVSTLELGDSALYLCASSFPRDSVKPSFGQGTRLTVV.

This clonotype was detected ten times or more. The chain joins TRBV5-1 to TRBJ2-5; 7 bases map to TRBD1. Trimming removed 4 bases from V and 5 bases from J; junction bases left unmatched: 5. Germline-derived CDR1 and CDR2 are SGHRS and YFSETQ. This CDR3 has 13 residues. DNA for the CDR3: TGCGCCAGCAGCCAGACAGGGAGCGAGACCCAGTACTTC. Translation gives CASSQTGSETQYF.

In this sample, this clonotype turned up many times. The J gene is TRBJ2-7, the V gene TRBV7-2; 8 bases line up with TRBD2. Germline CDR1 SGHTA, CDR2 FQGNSA. Trimming removed 6 bases from V and 11 bases from J; junction bases left unmatched: 6. CDR3 length equals 11 residues. The CDR3 DNA reads TGTGCCAGCAGTTCAGGGACTAGGAAGTACTTC. Protein: CASSSGTRKYF. Full variable domain (outside the CDR3, taken from reference TRBV7-2 and TRBJ2-7): GAGVSQSPSNKVTEKGKDVELRCDPISGHTALYWYRQSLGQGLEFLIYFQGNSAPDKSGLPSDRFSAERTGGSVSTLTIQRTQQEDSAVYLCASSSGTRKYFGPGTRLTVT.

There are many counts of this clonotype. The chain couples TRBV11-2 to TRBJ2-5; D not resolved. Germline lookup yields CDR1 SGHAT and CDR2 FQNNGV. The CDR3 has 16 amino acids. V dropped 1 base and J dropped 1 base, with 13 bases sitting between them. The CDR3 protein is CASSLGASSLQETQYF. In nucleotides, the CDR3 is TGTGCCAGCAGCTTAGGGGCAAGTTCGCTCCAAGAGACCCAGTACTTC.

In its sample, this clonotype was seen many times. The chain is built from TRBV27 and TRBJ2-7; D may correspond to TRBD1 or TRBD2 (6 bases each). The germline V gene has CDR1 MNHEY and CDR2 SMNVEV (reference sequence). The CDR3 runs 14 residues. The V end was cut by 3 bases, the J end by 3 bases, with 12 bases between. The CDR3 loop reads CASSLKGGYYEQYF. The CDR3, as DNA: TGTGCCAGCAGTTTGAAGGGGGGTTACTACGAGCAGTACTTC.

This clonotype was recorded at least ten times. This sequence joins TRBV5-1 and TRBJ2-1; 7 positions match TRBD2. J lost 10 bases, V lost 5 bases, and 15 bases had no gene match. The CDR3 totals 15 residues. Germline V gene sequence: CDR1 SGHRS, CDR2 YFSETQ. CDR3 region: CASSNRDYANREQFF. CDR3 sequence (DNA): TGCGCCAGCAGTAATCGGGACTACGCTAATAGGGAGCAGTTCTTC.

This clonotype occurred a few times. J is TRBJ2-1 and V is TRBV11-2, with 9 bases identical to TRBD1. CDR1 is SGHAT, CDR2 FQNNGV, per germline. The CDR3 sequence is 17 residues long. V lost 7 bases, J lost 4 bases, and 14 bases stayed unmatched. In DNA form, the CDR3 reads TGTGCCAGCACCACAGGATCGGGACAGGGTCTTTACAATGAGCAGTTCTTC. It translates to CASTTGSGQGLYNEQFF.

This clonotype was found many times. This rearrangement joins TRBV20-1 to TRBJ1-4; D not resolved. CDR3 length: 15 amino acids. The germline V and J ends were trimmed by 3 bases and 4 bases, with 15 bases remaining between them. CDR1 is DFQATT, CDR2 SNEGSKA, per germline (reference sequence). The DNA for the CDR3 is TGCAGTGCTAGGCTTCAGCAGGCGGGTAATGAAAAACTGTTTTTT. This translates into CSARLQQAGNEKLFF.

A few counts support this clonotype. DNA for the CDR3: TGTGCCAGCTCACCAGCCGGGGAATACACCATATATTTT. It yields the protein CASSPAGEYTIYF. V gene TRBV18 combines with J gene TRBJ1-3, with D unresolved. V shed 2 bases and J shed 8 bases, with 10 bases lying between them. Germline CDR1 is KGHSH and CDR2 is LQKENI. The CDR3 is 13 residues long.

The chain recombines TRBV3-1 with TRBJ1-2; unclear D gene. There are 12 residues in the CDR3. Looked up from germline, CDR1 is LGHDT and CDR2 is YNNKEL (reference sequence). Trimming removed 3 bases at V and 7 bases at J, with 9 bases between. The CDR3 region is CASSHLTAGYTF. In DNA form, the CDR3 reads TGTGCCAGCAGCCACCTAACAGCTGGCTACACCTTC.

This clonotype was observed many times. The chain combines TRBV12-3 or TRBV12-4 with TRBJ2-3, with D maybe TRBD1 (5 bases). V lost 5 bases and J lost 2, with 11 bases in between. This CDR3 is built from 14 residues. CDR3: CASSPRQPTDTQYF. CDR3 bases: TGTGCCAGCAGTCCGAGACAGCCCACAGATACGCAGTATTTT.

This clonotype has at least ten counts. The gene calls are TRBV27 and TRBJ2-2; D perhaps matches TRBD1 (6 bases). The germline gives CDR1 MNHEY, CDR2 SMNVEV (reference sequence). V was shortened by 7 bases and J by 6 bases, with 12 bases between the two germline ends. This CDR3 spans 13 amino acids. The DNA of the CDR3 is TGTGCCAGCACCCTACAGGGTCCCGGGGAGCTGTTTTTT. This translates into CASTLQGPGELFF.

This clonotype showed up many times. The chain uses TRBV20-1 and TRBJ1-6; D remains ambiguous. Germline V gives CDR1 DFQATT, CDR2 SNEGSKA (reference sequence). V was clipped by 0 bases and J by 8 bases, with 26 bases between them. The CDR3 spans 19 residues. The chain's CDR3 is CSARDKAAGLNLPDSPLHF. In DNA form, the CDR3 reads TGCAGTGCTAGAGATAAAGCAGCCGGTCTTAATCTCCCGGATTCACCCCTCCACTTT.

This clonotype is deemed medium-sized. CDR3 DNA: TGTGCCAGCAGCTTGGACGAGGCCGGGGAGCTGTTTTTT. As protein: CASSLDEAGELFF. The chain links TRBV7-2 to TRBJ2-2, with D uncertain. The CDR3 runs to 13 residues. Germline CDR1 reads SGHTA; CDR2 reads FQGNSA. Deletions cut 3 bases from V and 6 bases from J, with 8 bases between.

This clonotype was detected many times. This rearrangement joins TRBV29-1 to TRBJ2-5; 7 nucleotides match TRBD1. The CDR3 is 14 amino acids. The germline gives CDR1 SQVTM, CDR2 ANQGSEA. Trimming took 3 bases from V and 6 from J; bases not matched to a gene: 10. The CDR3 DNA reads TGCAGCGTTGAGGATCGACAGGGTCGTCAGACCCAGTACTTC. Its translation: CSVEDRQGRQTQYF.

This clonotype was found many times. In DNA, the CDR3 is TGCAGCGTTAGCGGGGGGGCTACAGATACGCAGTATTTT. Its protein is CSVSGGATDTQYF. The chain uses TRBV29-1 and TRBJ2-3, with TRBD2 matching over 10 bases. Germline assignment: CDR1 SQVTM and CDR2 ANQGSEA. The CDR3 has 13 residues. V lost 5 bases, J lost 3 bases, and 2 bases stayed unmatched.

This clonotype was observed many times. The chain is built from TRBV20-1 and TRBJ1-5; 9 nucleotides match TRBD1. This CDR3 is built from 17 residues. Losses at the gene ends were 1 base for V and 3 bases for J; bases not matched to a gene: 10. Germline CDR1 and CDR2: DFQATT and SNEGSKA (reference sequence). Here the CDR3 reads CSARAGYRGRHNQPQHF. The CDR3 region has the DNA TGCAGTGCTAGAGCAGGCTACAGGGGGCGACACAATCAGCCCCAGCATTTT.

This clonotype appeared many times. J is TRBJ2-1 and V is TRBV5-1, with 14 bases that match TRBD2. Germline CDR1 SGHRS, CDR2 YFSETQ. The V gene end was trimmed by 4 bases and the J gene end by 9 bases; junction bases not matched to a gene: 6. This CDR3 contains 15 residues. The CDR3 nucleotides are TGCGCCAGCAGCCTCCGACTAGCGGGGGGGGGTGAGCAGTTCTTC. Its translation is CASSLRLAGGGEQFF.

This clonotype was seen at least ten times. The rearrangement joins TRBV7-9 to TRBJ2-4, with D tentatively TRBD2 (6 bases). Germline V gene lookup returns CDR1 SEHNR and CDR2 FQNEAQ (reference sequence). The germline V and J ends were trimmed by 3 bases and 6 bases, with 6 bases remaining between them. The CDR3 covers 12 residues. The CDR3 nucleotides are TGTGCCAGCAGCTTCGGGGGAAACATTCAGTACTTC. Translating it yields CASSFGGNIQYF.